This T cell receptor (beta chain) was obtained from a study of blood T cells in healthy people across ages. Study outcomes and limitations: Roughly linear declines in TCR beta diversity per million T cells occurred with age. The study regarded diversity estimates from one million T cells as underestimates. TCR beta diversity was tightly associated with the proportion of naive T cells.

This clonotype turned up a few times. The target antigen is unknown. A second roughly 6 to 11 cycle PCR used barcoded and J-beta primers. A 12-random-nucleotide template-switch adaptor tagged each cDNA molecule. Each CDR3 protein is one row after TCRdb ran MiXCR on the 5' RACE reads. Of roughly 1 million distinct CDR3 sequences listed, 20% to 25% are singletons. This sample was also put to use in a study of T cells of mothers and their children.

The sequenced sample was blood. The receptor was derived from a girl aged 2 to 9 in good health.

The CDR3 loop is CASSVGQINTEAFF. DNA for the CDR3: TGTGCCAGCAGCGTAGGACAGATTAACACTGAAGCTTTCTTT. The rearrangement links TRBV9 to TRBJ1-1, with D tentatively TRBD1 (5 bases). Per the germline V gene, CDR1 is SGDLS and CDR2 is YYNGEE. Trimming pared 0 bases from V and 2 bases from J, leaving 8 bases between. This CDR3 comprises 14 residues.